The 23 T cell receptor beta chains below all came from one sample that was sequenced in a study of cytomegalovirus exposure and HLA in healthy donors. The method was immunoSEQ multiplex PCR; TCRdb's version includes in-frame clones alone and lacks a portion of them. The sample yields under 250,000 clones, roughly 80% seen once. Sequencing was performed on PBMCs. The receptors come from a woman between 18 and 29 years old in good health and CMV-seronegative.

CDR3 sequence (DNA): TGCAGCGTTGAACGGCAGTACAATGAGCAGTTCTTC. Protein: CSVERQYNEQFF. The chain employs TRBV29-1 and TRBJ2-1; D unresolved. V was shortened by 2 bases and J by 4 bases, with 6 bases between the two germline ends. The CDR3 runs 12 residues. Germline V gene data show CDR1 as SQVTM and CDR2 as ANQGSEA.

V is TRBV10-2 and J is TRBJ2-5; 7 bases are a match to TRBD2. Germline loops: CDR1 WSHSY, CDR2 SAAADI. This CDR3 is 13 amino acids long. J gave up 5 bases and V 10 bases, and 10 bases lay outside the gene matches. In DNA, the CDR3 is TGCGCCACCCGGACTAGTAGTGGGGAGACCCAGTACTTC. Translating gives CATRTSSGETQYF.

The genes are TRBV7-3 and TRBJ1-2, with 9 bases fitting TRBD1. Germline V CDR1 and CDR2: SGHTA, FQGTGA. J gave up 4 bases and V 6 bases, and 6 bases lay outside the gene matches. The CDR3 loop spans 14 amino acids. The chain's CDR3 is CASSSGTGPYGYTF. The CDR3 nucleotides read TGTGCCAGCAGTTCCGGGACAGGGCCCTATGGCTACACCTTC.

The V call is TRBV6-5, the J call TRBJ1-3; the match to TRBD1 covers 10 bases. V lost 5 bases to trimming and J lost 4 bases; unmatched junction nucleotides: 2. There are 14 residues in the CDR3. CDR1 and CDR2 (germline): MNHEY, SVGAGI. CDR3 loop: CASSRDRGGNTIYF. The CDR3 DNA is TGTGCCAGCAGTCGGGACAGGGGAGGAAACACCATATATTTT.

The chain joins TRBV14 to TRBJ2-5, with D unclear. Looked up from germline, CDR1 is SGHDN and CDR2 is FVKESK. Trimming pared 5 bases from V and 5 bases from J, leaving 15 bases between. The CDR3 contains 14 residues. The CDR3 bases are TGTGCCAGCAGCAAGATCAGTCATCCGGAGACCCAGTACTTC. Protein: CASSKISHPETQYF.

The V and J genes are TRBV19 and TRBJ2-6; possible D gene TRBD2, 5 bases. Trimming removed 7 bases from V and 1 base from J, with 11 bases in between. This CDR3 comprises 15 residues. Per the germline V gene, CDR1 is LNHDA and CDR2 is SQIVND (reference sequence). Here the CDR3 reads CASTKEESGANVLTF. The CDR3 DNA follows: TGTGCCAGTACTAAGGAGGAATCTGGGGCCAACGTCCTGACTTTC.

J is TRBJ1-6 and V is TRBV19, with TRBD1 as a possible D gene (5 bases). This CDR3 spans 13 amino acids. Germline V gene data show CDR1 as LNHDA and CDR2 as SQIVND (reference sequence). V was pared by 3 bases and J by 9 bases, with 9 bases between. The CDR3 sequence: CASSIGGVSPLHF. The CDR3 bases are TGTGCCAGTAGTATCGGGGGGGTTTCACCCCTCCACTTT.

DNA for the CDR3: TGTGCCAGCAGTTTCACAGGGGCTGGTCAGCCCCAGCATTTT. It encodes CASSFTGAGQPQHF. The chain employs TRBV27 and TRBJ1-5, with 7 bases identical to TRBD1. This CDR3 has 14 amino acids. Trimming removed 3 bases from V and 6 bases from J; junction bases left unmatched: 5. From germline, CDR1 is MNHEY and CDR2 SMNVEV (reference sequence).

This clone has a handful of counts. The sample has other DNA sequences that encode this CDR3 too. V and J are TRBV6-5 and TRBJ2-7, with D possibly being TRBD1 (6 bases). Trimming removed 8 bases at V and 3 bases at J, with 8 bases between. Germline lookup yields CDR1 MNHEY and CDR2 SVGAGI. CDR3 length: 11 residues. In nucleotides, the CDR3 is TGTGCCAGCTCCAGGGGCTACGAGCAGTACTTC. Translated: CASSRGYEQYF.

The table lists this clone with a count of one. J is TRBJ1-2 and V is TRBV2, with a possible D match to TRBD1 (5 bases). CDR3 length equals 14 residues. Germline V lookup: CDR1 SNHLY, CDR2 FYNNEI. Trimming pared 4 bases from V and 7 bases from J, leaving 16 bases between. In DNA, the CDR3 is TGTGCCAGCAGTGGGGGGGGACGTTTCTTTGGCTACACCTTC. Its translation is CASSGGGRFFGYTF.

The chain employs TRBV27 and TRBJ2-1, with 10 bases matching TRBD1. Per germline, CDR1 MNHEY and CDR2 SMNVEV (reference sequence). CDR3 size: 15 residues. Losses at the gene ends were 6 bases for V and 2 bases for J; bases not matched to a gene: 4. CDR3 region: CASRPGQGAYNEQFF. The CDR3 nucleotides are TGTGCCAGCAGACCCGGACAGGGGGCCTACAATGAGCAGTTCTTC.

The chain is built from TRBV4-1 and TRBJ2-7; TRBD2 matches at 7 bases. The V gene end was trimmed by 3 bases and the J gene end by 3 bases; junction bases not matched to a gene: 11. In germline, CDR1 is MGHRA, CDR2 YSYEKL. There are 16 residues in the CDR3. CDR3 residues: CASSQGGGRALYEQYF. In DNA form, the CDR3 reads TGCGCCAGCAGCCAGGGGGGTGGGAGGGCCCTCTACGAGCAGTACTTC.

V and J are TRBV27 and TRBJ2-1; the match to TRBD2 covers 8 bases. The CDR3 totals 16 residues. The V and J ends lost 6 bases and 2 bases, in that order; junction bases with no gene match: 9. The germline gives CDR1 MNHEY, CDR2 SMNVEV (reference sequence). The CDR3 sequence: CASRSQGRGAYNEQFF. CDR3 nucleotide sequence: TGTGCCAGCAGATCACAAGGGCGGGGGGCCTACAATGAGCAGTTCTTC.

The chain uses TRBV10-3 and TRBJ2-7, with a possible D match to TRBD2 (5 bases). The CDR3 is 14 residues long. The V and J ends lost 6 bases and 0 bases respectively, with 12 bases between them. The V gene's germline CDR1 is ENHRY and CDR2 SYGVKD. This CDR3 reads CAIRLGPYSYEQYF. The CDR3 region has the DNA TGTGCCATCAGACTAGGTCCATACTCCTACGAGCAGTACTTC.

The V gene is TRBV5-1, the J gene TRBJ2-2; D gene ambiguous. The CDR3 covers 14 residues. From germline, CDR1 is SGHRS and CDR2 YFSETQ. Trimming cost V 0 bases and J 8 bases, with 11 bases left between them. CDR3 in amino acids: CASSLAMDSGELFF. As DNA, the CDR3 is TGCGCCAGCAGCTTGGCCATGGATTCTGGGGAGCTGTTTTTT.

The chain uses TRBV9 and TRBJ2-7, with 10 nucleotides matching TRBD1. The V gene end was trimmed by 3 bases and the J gene end by 3 bases; junction bases not matched to a gene: 6. The length of the CDR3 is 15 residues. Germline CDR1 SGDLS, CDR2 YYNGEE. CDR3 sequence: CASSETGQGNYEQYF. The CDR3 bases are TGTGCCAGCAGCGAGACGGGACAGGGGAACTACGAGCAGTACTTC. Drawing the rest from reference TRBV9 and TRBJ2-7, the complete variable domain is DSGVTQTPKHLITATGQRVTLRCSPRSGDLSVYWYQQSLDQGLQFLIQYYNGEERAKGNILERFSAQQFPDLHSELNLSSLELGDSALYFCASSETGQGNYEQYFGPGTRLTVT.

This rearrangement joins TRBV6-4 to TRBJ2-1; D perhaps matches TRBD1 (5 bases). The ends were cut back, 3 bases at V and 0 bases at J, with 9 bases in the middle. The CDR3 loop spans 15 amino acids. Germline-derived CDR1 and CDR2 are MRHNA and SNTAGT. The CDR3 DNA is TGTGCCAGCAGTGAGACAGCGAGCTCCTACAATGAGCAGTTCTTC. Its translation is CASSETASSYNEQFF.

V and J are TRBV19 and TRBJ1-2; possibly TRBD1 for D (5 bases). Germline V gene data show CDR1 as LNHDA and CDR2 as SQIVND (reference sequence). The CDR3 runs to 15 residues. V dropped 4 bases and J dropped 0 bases, with 12 bases sitting between them. The CDR3 spells CASSTGTTANYGYTF. In DNA form, the CDR3 reads TGTGCCAGTAGTACCGGGACGACAGCTAACTATGGCTACACCTTC.

V and J are TRBV28 and TRBJ1-6; a possible D gene is TRBD1 (5 bases). CDR3 length: 13 amino acids. The V gene lost 2 bases and the J gene lost 14 bases, with 13 bases spanning the gap. Per germline, CDR1 MDHEN and CDR2 SYDVKM. CDR3 sequence: CASSLTGGIALHF. In DNA form, the CDR3 reads TGTGCCAGCAGTTTAACGGGGGGGATTGCCCTCCACTTT.

The V call is TRBV30, the J call TRBJ2-7, with D perhaps matching TRBD2 (6 bases). CDR3 length equals 13 residues. The V end lost 5 bases, the J end lost 7 bases, and 18 bases lay between the germline ends. Germline CDR1 reads GTSNPN; CDR2 reads SVGIG (reference sequence). The CDR3 DNA is TGTGCCTGGGGGCGGGGTGCTCCGGGTGAGCAGTACTTC. This translates into CAWGRGAPGEQYF.

The chain combines TRBV6-1 with TRBJ1-1; TRBD1 is a possible D gene (5 bases). The CDR3 totals 13 residues. Per the germline V gene, CDR1 is MNHNS and CDR2 is SASEGT. V dropped 4 bases and J dropped 8 bases, with 14 bases sitting between them. CDR3 protein: CASSVGGGSEAFF. The CDR3, as DNA: TGTGCCAGCAGTGTCGGGGGGGGGTCCGAAGCTTTCTTT.

The chain uses TRBV28 and TRBJ2-2, with 9 bases fitting TRBD2. Trimming took 7 bases from V and 4 from J; bases not matched to a gene: 16. Germline CDR1 is MDHEN and CDR2 is SYDVKM. The CDR3 is 18 amino acids. The CDR3 here is CASKIGGRASGITGELFF. In DNA form, the CDR3 reads TGTGCCAGCAAGATCGGAGGAAGGGCTAGCGGGATCACCGGGGAGCTGTTTTTT. Based on the CDR3 plus reference TRBV28 and TRBJ2-2, the full variable domain is DVKVTQSSRYLVKRTGEKVFLECVQDMDHENMFWYRQDPGLGLRLIYFSYDVKMKEKGDIPEGYSVSREKKERFSLILESASTNQTSMYLCASKIGGRASGITGELFFGEGSRLTVL.

The rearrangement links TRBV10-2 to TRBJ1-1; possible D gene TRBD1, 5 bases. V was clipped by 6 bases and J by 3 bases, with 17 bases between them. CDR3 length: 15 residues. Germline lookup yields CDR1 WSHSY and CDR2 SAAADI. The CDR3: CASSARGEFYTEAFF. Written as DNA, the CDR3 is TGCGCCAGCAGCGCCCGGGGGGAGTTTTACACTGAAGCTTTCTTT.